Listed below are T cell receptor beta chains from one sample, sequenced in a study of shared clonotypes between healthy human individuals. Sequencing used immunoSEQ multiplex PCR; TCRdb keeps in-frame clones, though not all of them. The sample includes 550,000 to 750,000 clones, about 92% seen only once; the top ten take 24%. Sample: naive CD8+ T cells sorted from blood. The receptor set was obtained from a man aged 25 to 45 in good health. Both conserved end residues are part of each CDR3. The D gene is left open where the match is weak. The listing skips clone size in some rows; elsewhere it reads once, few, many or a size class.

TRBD2,TRBJ2-1,NA,TRBV29-1,CSVGTSLYNEQFF,TGCAGCGTTGGGACTAGCCTATACAATGAGCAGTTCTTC
TRBD2,TRBJ2-3,NA,TRBV13,CASSSTDRDYTDTQYF,TGTGCCAGCAGCTCGACGGACCGGGACTACACAGATACGCAGTATTTT
TRBD2,TRBJ2-1,NA,TRBV29-1,CSVAGTSGVSYNEQFF,TGCAGCGTCGCCGGGACTAGCGGAGTTTCCTACAATGAGCAGTTCTTC
NA,TRBJ2-7,NA,TRBV27,CASSMSSSYEQYF,TGTGCCAGCAGTATGTCGTCCTCCTACGAGCAGTACTTC
TRBD2,TRBJ2-1,NA,TRBV27,CASSPLPGLADSSYNEQFF,TGTGCCAGCAGTCCACTCCCCGGACTAGCTGACAGCTCCTACAATGAGCAGTTCTTC
NA,TRBJ2-3,NA,TRBV7-6,CASSLARLAANTQYF,TGTGCCAGCAGCTTAGCGCGTCTAGCCGCTAATACGCAGTATTTT
NA,TRBJ2-2,NA,TRBV4-1,CASSQGEVGVNTGELFF,TGCGCCAGCAGCCAAGGCGAAGTCGGAGTCAACACCGGGGAGCTGTTTTTT
NA,TRBJ1-1,NA,TRBV28,CASSLGPNTEAFF,TGTGCCAGCAGTTTGGGTCCCAACACTGAAGCTTTCTTT
NA,TRBJ1-4,once,TRBV7-6,CASSLRWGLGEKLFF,TGTGCCAGCAGCTTAAGATGGGGCCTAGGGGAAAAACTGTTTTTT
TRBD2,TRBJ2-1,NA,TRBV4-1,CASSQDQSGTSGNYNEQFF,TGCGCCAGCAGCCAAGATCAGTCGGGGACTAGCGGGAACTACAATGAGCAGTTCTTC
NA,TRBJ2-4,NA,TRBV19,CASSPGTGWNIQYF,TGTGCCAGTAGCCCAGGCACAGGGTGGAACATTCAGTACTTC
NA,TRBJ2-6,once,TRBV9,CASSGRDIRRSGANVLTF,TGTGCCAGCAGCGGCCGGGACATTCGACGCTCTGGGGCCAACGTCCTGACTTTC
NA,TRBJ2-2,NA,TRBV27,CASSLFDTGELFF,TGTGCCAGCAGTTTATTCGACACCGGGGAGCTGTTTTTT
NA,TRBJ2-7,NA,TRBV27,CASSLGREGYEQYF,TGTGCCAGCAGTTTAGGGCGGGAAGGATACGAGCAGTACTTC
NA,TRBJ2-7,NA,TRBV6-6,CASSYSMEGAYEQYF,TGTGCCAGCAGTTACTCGATGGAAGGAGCCTACGAGCAGTACTTC
NA,TRBJ2-2,NA,TRBV9,CASSVERDAGELFF,TGTGCCAGCAGCGTAGAACGGGACGCCGGGGAGCTGTTTTTT
TRBD2,TRBJ2-3,NA,TRBV5-4,CASSFGPPGGPLADTQYF,TGTGCCAGCAGCTTTGGCCCTCCGGGAGGGCCTCTTGCAGATACGCAGTATTTT
NA,TRBJ1-1,NA,TRBV27,CASSPRRTNTEAFF,TGTGCCAGCAGTCCCCGGAGGACGAACACTGAAGCTTTCTTT
NA,TRBJ1-1,NA,TRBV7-6,CASSLGGAEAFF,TGTGCCAGCAGCCTAGGGGGTGCCGAAGCTTTCTTT
TRBD2,TRBJ2-7,NA,TRBV15,CATSRDLLAGGPHEQYF,TGTGCCACCAGCAGAGATTTACTAGCGGGAGGGCCCCACGAGCAGTACTTC
NA,TRBJ2-5,NA,TRBV7-9,CASSSLTPQETQYF,TGTGCCAGCAGTAGCCTGACACCCCAAGAGACCCAGTACTTC
NA,TRBJ2-6,NA,TRBV9,CASETGRGSGANVLTF,TGTGCCAGTGAGACGGGCCGGGGCTCTGGGGCCAACGTCCTGACTTTC